Following are 17 T cell receptor beta chains from one sample sequenced in a study of tumor and adjacent non-tumor tissue in lung cancer. TCRbeta libraries were built with three rounds of nested PCR, modified from ARM-PCR. TCRdb redid the calling of the multiplex PCR reads with MiXCR, one entry per CDR3 protein. In the table there are 200,000 to 250,000 distinct CDR3 sequences, about 76% of which are singletons. This sample's RNA came from whole unsorted tissue. The sample consisted of lung tumor tissue. The receptors were gathered from a man in his 60s with non-small cell lung cancer.

As concerns this clonotype: Mismatch with germline at one junction end may stem from a read error. The rearrangement links TRBV11-2 to TRBJ2-1; D unclear. Germline-derived CDR1 and CDR2 are SGHAT and FQNNGV. The CDR3 length is 16 residues. CDR3 DNA: TGTGCCAGCAACCCACAGTCTAGGAGCTCCTACAATGAGCAGCTCTTC. Translated, it gives CASNPQSRSSYNEQLF.

To note about this clonotype: A read error may account for a junction end that differs from germline. The chain links TRBV11-1 to TRBJ2-7; D call uncertain. The CDR3 covers 13 residues. Germline CDR1 SGHAT, CDR2 FQDESV (reference sequence). The CDR3 DNA is TGCGCAAGCAGCCAAGAACAACCGCGGGAGCAGTACTTC. Amino acid sequence: CASSQEQPREQYF. The whole variable domain, filled in from reference TRBV11-1 and TRBJ2-7, reads EAEVAQSPRYKITEKSQAVAFWCDPISGHATLYWYRQILGQGPELLVQFQDESVVDDSQLPKDRFSAERLKGVDSTLKIQPAELGDSAMYLCASSQEQPREQYFGPGTRLTVT.

This clonotype was counted a few times. V usage is TRBV6-1 and J usage is TRBJ2-3, with TRBD2 identical over 11 bases. This CDR3 has 15 amino acids. Germline V gene data show CDR1 as MNHNS and CDR2 as SASEGT. Unmatched junction bases numbered 5, after V lost 4 bases and J lost 5 bases. The CDR3 DNA follows: TGTGCCAGCAGTGTGACTAGCGGGGTAAAAGATACGCAGTATTTT. Its translation is CASSVTSGVKDTQYF.

On this clonotype itself: The CDR3 ends on some other residue instead of the conserved phenylalanine or tryptophan, so this is likely a read error. The chain couples TRBV12-3 or TRBV12-4 to TRBJ2-7; 7 bases match TRBD1. The CDR3 is 15 amino acids. With V trimmed by 0 bases and J by 2 bases, 4 bases remained unmatched. DNA for the CDR3: TGTGCCAGCAGTTTAGCACAGGGGTGGACCTACGAGCAGTACCTC. This encodes CASSLAQGWTYEQYL.

The V call is TRBV20-1, the J call TRBJ2-7; perhaps TRBD2 as D (5 bases). Germline CDR1 reads DFQATT; CDR2 reads SNEGSKA (reference sequence). Deletions cut 6 bases from V and 7 bases from J, with 19 bases between. The CDR3 contains 13 residues. CDR3 loop: CSASTTPGNEQYF. The CDR3 DNA is TGCAGTGCCAGCACAACCCCCGGGAATGAGCAGTACTTC.

CDR3 coding DNA: TGCGCCAGCGCGAATCCGGGACAGGTCTATGGCTACACCTTC. Translating gives CASANPGQVYGYTF. The V and J genes are TRBV5-1 and TRBJ1-2; 8 bases map to TRBD1. V shed 7 bases, J shed 4 bases, and the junction held 9 bases outside the gene matches. CDR3 length: 14 amino acids. Germline values: CDR1 SGHRS, CDR2 YFSETQ.

With regard to this clonotype: A much bigger clone sits one base away, suggesting this may be a read error. The chain recombines TRBV29-1 with TRBJ1-1, with D maybe TRBD1 (5 bases). There are 11 residues in the CDR3. Per germline, CDR1 SQVTM and CDR2 ANQGSEA. The CDR3 DNA reads TGCAGCCTTGATAGGGGTACTGAAGCTTTCTTT. Its protein is CSLDRGTEAFF.

This CDR3 is CVSTLGGARGYTF. CDR3 in DNA: TGTGTCAGTACCTTAGGGGGGGCGCGTGGCTACACCTTC. The V call is TRBV12-3 or TRBV12-4, the J call TRBJ1-2, with a weak D call TRBD1 (6 bases). The CDR3 totals 13 residues.

V and J are TRBV4-3 and TRBJ2-7; 7 nucleotides align to TRBD2. The ends lost 0 bases at V and 10 bases at J; junction bases unmatched: 12. This CDR3 is 15 amino acids long. The germline V gene has CDR1 LGHNA and CDR2 YSLEER. This CDR3 reads CASSQELAPSYKQYF. CDR3 DNA sequence: TGCGCCAGCAGCCAAGAACTAGCGCCTTCCTACAAACAGTACTTC.

This clonotype has just one count. This clone may be a read error of a much larger clone one base away. This chain uses TRBV29-1 with TRBJ2-3, with no clear D. Germline lookup yields CDR1 SQVTM and CDR2 ANQGSEA. Trimming took off 7 bases at V and 1 base at J, with 12 bases between the two ends. The CDR3 runs 13 residues. The CDR3, as DNA: TGCAGCGCCGACCGTGCTGGCACAGATACGCAGTATTTT. It codes for CSADRAGTDTQYF.

The chain carries TRBV5-4 and TRBJ1-2; possibly TRBD1 for D (6 bases). The CDR3 contains 15 residues. CDR1 and CDR2 (germline): SGHNT, YYREEE (reference sequence). DNA of the CDR3: TGTGTCTTCGGGGGCAGGGAAAGGGGTAACTATGGCTACACCTTC. It codes for CVFGGRERGNYGYTF.

This chain uses TRBV20-1 with TRBJ1-4; D is possibly TRBD1 (6 bases). Germline CDR1 is DFQATT and CDR2 is SNEGSKA (reference sequence). CDR3 size: 16 residues. Trimming took off 6 bases at V and 8 bases at J, with 25 bases between the two ends. The CDR3 spells CSAAQPGRGFKEKLFF. The DNA of the CDR3 is TGCAGTGCCGCTCAGCCGGGTAGGGGGTTTAAAGAAAAACTGTTTTTT.

Of note for this clonotype: A much larger clonotype is one base distant, so this may be a read error. The chain combines TRBV20-1 with TRBJ2-1, with D tentatively TRBD2 (7 bases). Looked up from germline, CDR1 is DFQATT and CDR2 is SNEGSKA (reference sequence). The CDR3 loop spans 14 amino acids. The chain's CDR3 is CIAQEYGGALFGLF. DNA of the CDR3: TGCATTGCCCAAGAGTATGGGGGGGCCCTTTTCGGCTTGTTC.

As regards this clonotype: Without the conserved terminal phenylalanine or tryptophan, this CDR3 likely stems from a read error. The gene calls are TRBV6-1 and TRBJ1-1; perhaps TRBD1 as D (6 bases). This CDR3 has 14 amino acids. Between the trimmed V and J ends, which lost 6 bases and 2 bases, there was a span of 13 bases. The germline gives CDR1 MNHNS, CDR2 SASEGT. DNA of the CDR3: TGTGCCAGCAGGTCGGGACATATAAACACTGAAGCTTTCTCT. Amino acid sequence: CASRSGHINTEAFS.

Concerning this clonotype: This could be a read error, since a much larger clone is one nucleotide away. V is TRBV10-3 and J is TRBJ1-1; D may be TRBD1 (5 bases). The CDR3 loop spans 12 amino acids. Germline V gene sequence: CDR1 ENHRY, CDR2 SYGVKD. The CDR3 nucleotides are TGTGCCATCAGTGAGCCGGGGACTGAAGCTCTCTTT. As protein: CAISEPGTEALF.

This clonotype was recorded only once. This rearrangement joins TRBV20-1 to TRBJ1-6; 7 bases align to TRBD1. CDR1 and CDR2 from the germline V gene are DFQATT and SNEGSKA (reference sequence). Trimming took 5 bases from V and 7 from J; bases not matched to a gene: 11. The CDR3 length is 15 residues. CDR3 amino acids: CSARKGATRNSPLHF. The CDR3 DNA sequence: TGCAGTGCTCGAAAGGGGGCAACAAGAAATTCACCCCTCCACTTT.

For this clonotype: A much larger clone lies a single base off, so this may be a read error. The chain employs TRBV7-8 and TRBJ2-7; D is uncertain. Per the germline V gene, CDR1 is SGHVS and CDR2 is FQNEAQ. The CDR3 consists of 14 residues. The V end was cut by 2 bases, the J end by 1 base, with 9 bases between. CDR3 DNA sequence: TGTGCCAGCAGCTTAATGGTGCCATCCTACGAGCAGTACTTC. Amino acids: CASSLMVPSYEQYF.